This is a list of T cell receptor beta chains from one sample in a study of OX40 agonist ivuxolimab in advanced cancers. Assay: immunoSEQ multiplex PCR; the TCRdb copy retains only in-frame clones and omits some. The repertoire holds 99,000 or so clones, with approximately 80% as singletons. The material was CD4+ or CD8+ T cells sorted from blood, obtained in a trial of the OX40 agonist ivuxolimab. These receptors all come from an adult with an advanced solid tumor such as melanoma, head and neck, liver or kidney cancer. CDR3s include the opening cysteine and the closing phenylalanine or tryptophan. Each record gives: V gene, clone size, J gene, D gene, CDR3 DNA, CDR3 protein. The D gene is left open where the match is weak. Size is omitted from some rows. Given values are once, few, many or a class for expanded clones.

TRBV7-9	NA	TRBJ1-1	NA	TGTGCCAGCAGCTTAAGGGCCTCGGGGGCCAACACTGAAGCTTTCTTT	CASSLRASGANTEAFF
TRBV5-1	NA	TRBJ2-3	TRBD2	TGCGCCAGCAGCACCGGGGCTAGCGGGGGGGCAGGAGATACGCAGTATTTT	CASSTGASGGAGDTQYF
TRBV7-9	once	TRBJ2-3	NA	TGTGCCACCTCGGTATTCACAGACACGCAGTATTTT	CATSVFTDTQYF
TRBV5-1	once	TRBJ1-2	TRBD1	TGCGCCAGCAGCTTGGTACAGGGGGGCGGTGGCTACACCTTC	CASSLVQGGGGYTF
TRBV2	NA	TRBJ1-2	NA	TGTGCCAGCAGTGCAGGGGAAACCAACTATGGCTACACCTTC	CASSAGETNYGYTF
TRBV19	NA	TRBJ2-3	TRBD1	TGTGCCAGCCAGGGGGCTTTGGATACGCAGTATTTT	CASQGALDTQYF
TRBV28	few	TRBJ2-1	TRBD1	TGTGCCAGCAGCTGGGACAGTAGATTCTCCTACAATGAGCAGTTCTTC	CASSWDSRFSYNEQFF
TRBV25-1	NA	TRBJ1-4	NA	TGTGCCAGCAGTTCAGCCTTTAATGAAAAACTGTTTTTT	CASSSAFNEKLFF
TRBV5-8	NA	TRBJ2-7	NA	TGTGCCAGCAGCTTGTTATTCTTGGGGAGCTCCTACGAGCAGTACTTC	CASSLLFLGSSYEQYF
TRBV6-4	NA	TRBJ2-3	NA	TGTGCCAGCAGTGACTCACCGGCGGATACGCAGTATTTT	CASSDSPADTQYF
TRBV6-5	NA	TRBJ1-2	NA	TGTGCCAGCAGTTCCTTATCCCCGGGCTATGGCTACACCTTC	CASSSLSPGYGYTF
TRBV7-9	NA	TRBJ1-1	NA	TGTGCCGGCTCAGGGTTGAACACTGAAGCTTTCTTT	CAGSGLNTEAFF
TRBV18	few	TRBJ2-1	TRBD1	TGTGCCAGCTCACCAGGGACAGGGGCAGGTTACAATGAGCAGTTCTTC	CASSPGTGAGYNEQFF
TRBV4-3	NA	TRBJ2-1	TRBD2	TGCGCCAGCAGCCAAGGGCCACAGGTGCGCGGGGGGAAAGATGAGCAGTTCTTC	CASSQGPQVRGGKDEQFF
TRBV11-3	NA	TRBJ1-1	TRBD1	TGTGCCAGCAGCTTCGGACAGGGTACCGAAGCTTTCTTT	CASSFGQGTEAFF
TRBV19	few	TRBJ1-5	NA	TGTGCCAGTAGTCAGGGGCAAAATCAGCCCCAGCATTTT	CASSQGQNQPQHF
TRBV6-4	NA	TRBJ2-3	NA	TGTGCCAGCAGTGACGAAGCAGCAGATACGCAGTATTTT	CASSDEAADTQYF
TRBV7-9	NA	TRBJ1-2	TRBD1	TGTGCCAGCAGCTTAGCGCCAGGGGGAATTAACTATGGCTGCACCTTC	CASSLAPGGINYGCTF
TRBV10-1	few	TRBJ2-3	NA	TGCGCCAGCAGTGCAGCGGTCACAGATACGCAGTATTTT	CASSAAVTDTQYF
TRBV7-9	few	TRBJ1-6	NA	TGTGCCAGCAGCGGCGGGGCTTCTGGGGGGAATTCACCCCTCCACTTT	CASSGGASGGNSPLHF
TRBV9	NA	TRBJ2-5	TRBD2	TGTGCCAGCAGCGTAGCTAGCGGAGGAGCGGAGACCCAGTACTTC	CASSVASGGAETQYF
TRBV6-5	NA	TRBJ2-2	NA	TGTGCCAGCGCAAGTCGGGGGGCTGGCACCGGGGAGCTGTTTTTT	CASASRGAGTGELFF
TRBV27	once	TRBJ2-6	NA	TGTGCCAGCAAGACTGGGGCCAACGTCCTGACTTTC	CASKTGANVLTF
TRBV5-1	NA	TRBJ2-5	TRBD2	TGCGCCAGCAGCCCGGGGGTAGCGGGAGTCGAGACCCAGTACTTC	CASSPGVAGVETQYF
TRBV7-8	NA	TRBJ2-3	NA	TGTGCCAGCAGCTCCCAGCCTTGGGGCACAGATACGCAGTATTTT	CASSSQPWGTDTQYF
TRBV6-1	NA	TRBJ1-4	NA	TGTGCCAGCAGTGTCGGACAGATTAATGAAAAACTGTTTTTT	CASSVGQINEKLFF
TRBV7-2	once	TRBJ2-6	TRBD2	TGTGCCAGCAGCTTAGCCCTGACTAGCGGTTCACCGGGGGCCAACGTCCTGACTTTC	CASSLALTSGSPGANVLTF
TRBV7-8	NA	TRBJ2-5	TRBD2	TGTGCCAGCAGCTTAGCGCAATCGGGAGGGGGGACCCAGTACTTC	CASSLAQSGGGTQYF
TRBV6-6	NA	TRBJ1-5	NA	TGTGCCAGCAGATTGGGCCGAAATCAGCCCCAGCATTTT	CASRLGRNQPQHF
TRBV27	NA	TRBJ1-1	NA	TGTGCCAGCAGTTTATCCGGAGGGATGAACACTGAAGCTTTCTTT	CASSLSGGMNTEAFF
TRBV21-1	NA	TRBJ2-5	NA	TGTGCCAGCAGCAGAGGGACTAGCGGGAGGGACCAAGAGACCCAGTACTTC	CASSRGTSGRDQETQYF
TRBV5-1	NA	TRBJ1-4	TRBD1	TGCGCCAGCAGCCAGGGACAGGGGTTTGAAAAACTGTTTTTT	CASSQGQGFEKLFF
TRBV7-2	few	TRBJ2-7	TRBD1	TGTGCCAGCAGCTTAGGACAGGGCGCCTACGAGCAGTACTTC	CASSLGQGAYEQYF
TRBV4-2	once	TRBJ2-5	TRBD2	TGTGCCAGCAGCCAAGAAGAAGTGGGACTAGCAGAGGAGACCCAGTACTTC	CASSQEEVGLAEETQYF
TRBV5-5	once	TRBJ2-7	NA	TGTGCCAGCAGCTTCTCGACCTGGACCGGCGAGCAGTACTTC	CASSFSTWTGEQYF
TRBV15	NA	TRBJ2-7	NA	TGTGCCACCAGCCCCCGGCTGGGGGACTCATCCTACGAGCAGTACTTC	CATSPRLGDSSYEQYF
TRBV15	NA	TRBJ1-1	NA	TGTGCCACCAGCTTAACGAAGAACACTGAAGCTTTCTTT	CATSLTKNTEAFF
TRBV11-1	NA	TRBJ1-1	NA	TGTGCCAGCAGGACGTCTGGTTTGAACACTGAAGCTTTCTTT	CASRTSGLNTEAFF
TRBV2	NA	TRBJ1-2	NA	TGTGCCAGCAGGCCCCTGTTGAGGACAGCCCGAAATGGCTACACCTTC	CASRPLLRTARNGYTF
TRBV27	once	TRBJ1-5	TRBD1	TGTGCCAGCAGTTTGCTGGCAGGGGGTGGTCAGCCCCAGCATTTT	CASSLLAGGGQPQHF
TRBV15	NA	TRBJ2-5	NA	TGTGCCACCAGCAGAGATGGGAGGGGGCACCAAGAGACCCAGTACTTC	CATSRDGRGHQETQYF
TRBV4-2	few	TRBJ2-7	NA	TGTGCCAGCAGCCAATGGGGATACGAGCAGTACTTC	CASSQWGYEQYF